One and the same sample provided the 10 T cell receptor beta chains below, sequenced in a study of shared clonotypes between healthy human individuals. In the naive CD8 group, cells lacked CD45RO and were positively selected for CCR7, so terminally differentiated effector memory CD45RA+ cells were left out. Using immunoSEQ multiplex PCR, the repertoire was profiled, and TCRdb retains in-frame clones only, with some absent. Among some 2 million clones listed, about 95% were seen once. Sequencing input: naive CD8+ T cells sorted from blood. Every receptor here comes from a man aged 18-30 years in good health.

The rearrangement uses TRBV4-1 and TRBJ1-1; possibly TRBD1 for D (6 bases). There are 18 residues in the CDR3. V lost 5 bases to trimming and J lost 0 bases, with 22 bases between them. CDR1 is MGHRA and CDR2 is YSYEKL in the germline V gene. In DNA form, the CDR3 reads TGCGCCAGCAGCTTCCTGCACCAGGACAGCCTGATGAACACTGAAGCTTTCTTT. Its translation: CASSFLHQDSLMNTEAFF.

V is TRBV4-1 and J is TRBJ1-1, with a weak D call TRBD1 (5 bases). The CDR3 totals 13 residues. The germline gives CDR1 MGHRA, CDR2 YSYEKL. Trimming removed 0 bases from V and 6 bases from J, with 8 bases in between. This CDR3 is CASSQDTGAEAFF. CDR3 in DNA: TGCGCCAGCAGCCAAGATACGGGGGCTGAAGCTTTCTTT.

This chain joins TRBV27 and TRBJ2-3; D remains ambiguous. CDR1 is MNHEY, CDR2 SMNVEV, per germline (reference sequence). V dropped 8 bases and J dropped 2 bases, with 17 bases sitting between them. The CDR3 contains 15 residues. The CDR3 spells CASGGQTPLTDTQYF. In DNA, the CDR3 is TGTGCCAGCGGTGGCCAGACTCCCCTCACAGATACGCAGTATTTT.

The chain couples TRBV5-6 to TRBJ2-2; 7 bases agree with TRBD2. Looked up from germline, CDR1 is SGHDT and CDR2 is YYEEEE. With V trimmed by 10 bases and J by 0 bases, 3 bases remained unmatched. This CDR3 spans 13 amino acids. The CDR3 coding sequence is TGTGCCGGTAGCGGGCCGAACACCGGGGAGCTGTTTTTT. Its translation is CAGSGPNTGELFF.

This chain links TRBV19 with TRBJ1-1; tentatively, D is TRBD1 (5 bases). This CDR3 is 13 amino acids long. The ends were cut back, 5 bases at V and 4 bases at J, with 11 bases in the middle. CDR1 LNHDA and CDR2 SQIVND come from the germline V gene (reference sequence). The CDR3 reads CASSPRDGTEAFF. The CDR3 nucleotides read TGTGCCAGTAGTCCCCGGGACGGCACTGAAGCTTTCTTT.

This chain connects TRBV5-6 to TRBJ2-7, with 10 nucleotides matching TRBD1. Germline V lookup: CDR1 SGHDT, CDR2 YYEEEE. V was clipped by 0 bases and J by 3 bases; unmatched bases: 9. This CDR3 has 17 residues. The CDR3 reads CASSLGVRDRGYYEQYF. The CDR3 bases are TGTGCCAGCAGCTTGGGGGTCCGGGACAGGGGATACTACGAGCAGTACTTC.

This clone appeared a single time. The same CDR3 is also encoded by other DNA sequences in this sample. The chain recombines TRBV11-2 with TRBJ2-7, with TRBD1 matching over 8 bases. V lost 5 bases, J lost 3 bases, and 3 bases stayed unmatched. This CDR3 contains 13 residues. Germline CDR1 is SGHAT and CDR2 is FQNNGV. CDR3 in amino acids: CASSTGQGYEQYF. Written as DNA, the CDR3 is TGTGCCAGCAGCACCGGACAGGGCTACGAGCAGTACTTC.

This sequence joins TRBV4-2 and TRBJ2-7; maybe TRBD2 (6 bases). The CDR3 has 13 amino acids. Trimming stripped 4 bases from V and 5 bases from J, with 12 bases between. Germline V gene lookup returns CDR1 LGHNA and CDR2 YNFKEQ. The CDR3 here is CASSLSAGHEQYF. CDR3 sequence (DNA): TGTGCCAGCAGCCTATCGGCGGGACACGAGCAGTACTTC.

V and J are TRBV6-6 and TRBJ2-1; D possibly corresponds to TRBD2 (5 bases). Trimming left V 5 bases short and J 4 bases short, with 15 bases between. In germline, CDR1 is MNHNY, CDR2 SVGAGI (reference sequence). The length of the CDR3 is 15 residues. CDR3 protein: CASSRGWTGYNEQFF. CDR3 DNA sequence: TGTGCCAGCAGTCGGGGATGGACTGGTTACAATGAGCAGTTCTTC.

The gene calls are TRBV5-6 and TRBJ2-7; D may be TRBD2 (5 bases). CDR1 is SGHDT, CDR2 YYEEEE, per germline. This CDR3 has 16 residues. Trimming left V 0 bases short and J 3 bases short, with 16 bases between. The CDR3 bases are TGTGCCAGCAGCTTGGGAGGGTCCCTACTAAGCTACGAGCAGTACTTC. Its translation is CASSLGGSLLSYEQYF.